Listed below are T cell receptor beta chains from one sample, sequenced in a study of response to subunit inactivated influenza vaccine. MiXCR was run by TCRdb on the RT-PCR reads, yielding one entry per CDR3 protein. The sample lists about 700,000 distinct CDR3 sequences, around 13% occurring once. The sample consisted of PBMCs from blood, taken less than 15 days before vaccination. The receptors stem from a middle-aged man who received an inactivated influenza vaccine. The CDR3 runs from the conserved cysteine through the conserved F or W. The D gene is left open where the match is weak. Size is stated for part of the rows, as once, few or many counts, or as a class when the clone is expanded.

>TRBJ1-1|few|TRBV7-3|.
CASSSQQNTEAFF
TGTGCCAGCAGCTCGCAACAGAACACTGAAGCTTTCTTT
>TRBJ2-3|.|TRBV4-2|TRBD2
CASSQLAGGSTDTQYF
TGCGCCAGCAGCCAACTAGCGGGAGGCAGTACAGATACGCAGTATTTT
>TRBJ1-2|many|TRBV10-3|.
CAISEATARGYTF
TGTGCCATCAGTGAAGCGACAGCACGTGGCTACACCTTC
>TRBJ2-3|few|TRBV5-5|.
CASSPSAWHTDTQYF
TGTGCCAGCAGTCCCTCGGCCTGGCACACAGATACGCAGTATTTT
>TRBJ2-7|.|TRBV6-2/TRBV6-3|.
CASDIRGLGEQYF
TGTGCCAGCGATATCAGGGGTCTTGGCGAGCAGTACTTC
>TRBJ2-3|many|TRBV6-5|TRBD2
CASSYSASGGAGTDTQYF
TGTGCCAGCAGTTACTCGGCTAGCGGGGGGGCTGGCACAGATACGCAGTATTTT
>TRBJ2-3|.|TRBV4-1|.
CASSRGSGKTSTDTQYF
TGCGCCAGCAGCCGAGGGTCGGGCAAAACTAGCACAGATACGCAGTATTTT
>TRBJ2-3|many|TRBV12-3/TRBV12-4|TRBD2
CASSPGRAYTDTQYF
TGTGCCAGCTCCCCAGGGAGGGCCTACACAGATACGCAGTATTTT
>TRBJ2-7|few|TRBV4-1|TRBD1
CASSQEGGQGIYEQYF
TGCGCCAGCAGCCAAGAAGGGGGACAGGGGATCTACGAGCAGTACTTC
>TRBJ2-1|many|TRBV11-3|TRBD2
CASSSRGGSVDEQFF
TGTGCCAGCAGTTCTAGGGGCGGGAGTGTTGATGAGCAGTTCTTC
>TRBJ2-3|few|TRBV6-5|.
CASSYSPNPGTGTDTQYF
TGTGCCAGCAGTTACTCTCCGAATCCCGGGACTGGCACAGATACGCAGTATTTT
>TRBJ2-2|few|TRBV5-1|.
CASSRGAAHTGELFF
TGCGCCAGCAGCCGGGGGGCCGCCCACACCGGGGAGCTGTTTTTT
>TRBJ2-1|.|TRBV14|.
CASSRLRSSYNEQFF
TGTGCCAGCAGCCGTCTAAGGTCGTCCTACAATGAGCAGTTCTTC
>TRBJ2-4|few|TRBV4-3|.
CASSQEFLGAENIQYF
TGCGCCAGCAGCCAAGAGTTCTTAGGGGCAGAAAACATTCAGTACTTC
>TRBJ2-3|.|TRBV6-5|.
CATSPKGDTQYF
TGTGCCACAAGCCCAAAAGGAGATACGCAGTATTTT
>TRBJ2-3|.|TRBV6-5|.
CASSYLAWSTDTQYF
TGTGCCAGCAGTTACCTAGCCTGGAGCACAGATACGCAGTATTTT
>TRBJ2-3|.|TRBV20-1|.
CSGTGTRGPDTQYF
TGCAGTGGAACGGGGACCAGAGGGCCGGATACGCAGTATTTT
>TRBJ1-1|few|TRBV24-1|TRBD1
CATSAGDRGRKNTEAFF
TGTGCCACCAGTGCCGGGGACAGGGGGCGAAAGAACACTGAAGCTTTCTTT
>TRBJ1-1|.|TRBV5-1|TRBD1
CASSGSTGVDTEAFF
TGCGCCAGCAGCGGATCTACAGGGGTGGACACTGAAGCTTTCTTT
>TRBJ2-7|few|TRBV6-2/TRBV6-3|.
CASSYGGRSSYEQYF
TGTGCCAGCAGTTACGGTGGAAGAAGCTCCTACGAGCAGTACTTC
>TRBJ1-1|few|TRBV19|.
CASSIVPTGTEAFF
TGTGCCAGTAGTATAGTTCCGACAGGCACTGAAGCTTTCTTT
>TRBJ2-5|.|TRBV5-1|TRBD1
CASSGGTGGQETQYF
TGCGCCAGCAGCGGCGGGACAGGGGGCCAAGAGACCCAGTACTTC
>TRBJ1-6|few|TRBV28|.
CASNRRRANSPLHF
TGTGCCAGCAACCGCCGTAGAGCCAATTCACCCCTCCACTTT
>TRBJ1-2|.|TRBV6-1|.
CASSLTNGGHGYTF
TGTGCCAGCAGCCTTACCAACGGGGGGCACGGCTACACCTTC
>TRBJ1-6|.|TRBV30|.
CAWSPLLSPGDSPLHF
TGTGCCTGGAGTCCCCTGTTGAGTCCAGGCGATTCACCCCTCCACTTT
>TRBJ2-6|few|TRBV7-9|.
CASSWLNMGAGANVLTF
TGTGCCAGCAGCTGGCTTAATATGGGGGCTGGGGCCAACGTCCTGACTTTC
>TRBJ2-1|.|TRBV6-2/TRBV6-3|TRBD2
CASSYILAGTSSYNEQFF
TGTGCCAGCAGTTACATTCTAGCGGGGACCAGCTCCTACAATGAGCAGTTCTTC
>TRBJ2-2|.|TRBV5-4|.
CASSPTPYHTGELFF
TGTGCCAGCAGCCCAACCCCATATCACACCGGGGAGCTGTTTTTT
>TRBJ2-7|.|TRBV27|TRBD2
CASSPRPQQREVKEQYF
TGTGCCAGCAGTCCCCGACCCCAGCAGCGGGAGGTCAAAGAGCAGTACTTC
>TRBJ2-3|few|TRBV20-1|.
CSARGRDSPHTQYF
TGCAGTGCTAGGGGGCGGGACAGTCCCCATACGCAGTATTTT
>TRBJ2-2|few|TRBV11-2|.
CASSPRFSGANTGELFF
TGTGCCAGCAGCCCAAGATTTTCGGGAGCGAACACCGGGGAGCTGTTTTTT
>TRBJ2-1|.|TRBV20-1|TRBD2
CSAEQRGGPNEQFF
TGCAGTGCGGAACAGCGGGGGGGCCCGAATGAGCAGTTCTTC
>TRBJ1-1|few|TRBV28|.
CASSFITSGEAFF
TGTGCCAGCAGTTTCATTACATCAGGTGAAGCTTTCTTT
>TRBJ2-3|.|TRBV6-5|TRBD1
CASSSTGQGADTQYF
TGTGCCAGCAGTTCCACCGGACAGGGGGCAGATACGCAGTATTTT
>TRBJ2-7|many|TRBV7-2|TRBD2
CASSLEAGGVYEQYF
TGTGCCAGCAGCTTAGAGGCGGGGGGCGTCTACGAGCAGTACTTC
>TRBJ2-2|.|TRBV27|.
CASSHLEVGNTGELFF
TGTGCCAGCAGCCACTTGGAGGTGGGGAACACCGGGGAGCTGTTTTTT
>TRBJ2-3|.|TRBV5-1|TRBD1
CASSLAATGGVDTQYF
TGCGCCAGCAGCTTGGCCGCGACAGGGGGCGTAGATACGCAGTATTTT
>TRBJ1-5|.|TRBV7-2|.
CASSLFRDQPQHF
TGTGCCAGCAGCTTATTCAGGGATCAGCCCCAGCATTTT
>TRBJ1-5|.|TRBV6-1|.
CASSKHRPDQPQHF
TGTGCCAGCAGTAAACACCGTCCCGATCAGCCCCAGCATTTT
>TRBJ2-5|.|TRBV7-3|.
CASSFSQGTGTQYF
TGTGCCAGCAGCTTTTCACAGGGAACGGGGACCCAGTACTTC
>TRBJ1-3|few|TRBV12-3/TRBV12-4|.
CASSTPGRQLSGNTIYF
TGTGCCAGCAGTACTCCGGGACGGCAGCTCTCTGGAAACACCATATATTTT
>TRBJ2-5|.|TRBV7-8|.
CASSLRFWETQYF
TGTGCCAGCAGCTTACGCTTTTGGGAGACCCAGTACTTC
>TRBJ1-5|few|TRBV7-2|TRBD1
CASSLLGQGIQPQHF
TGTGCCAGCAGCTTACTCGGACAGGGAATTCAGCCCCAGCATTTT
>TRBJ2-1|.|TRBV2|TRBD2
CASSEGGAGVSYNEQFF
TGTGCCAGCAGTGAAGGTGGAGCGGGAGTTTCCTACAATGAGCAGTTCTTC
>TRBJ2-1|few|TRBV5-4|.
CASSLVGTRNEQFF
TGTGCCAGCAGCTTGGTCGGTACGAGAAATGAGCAGTTCTTC
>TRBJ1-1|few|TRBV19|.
CASTSGDGILFSEAFF
TGTGCCAGTACCTCAGGGGACGGGATTCTTTTTTCTGAAGCTTTCTTT
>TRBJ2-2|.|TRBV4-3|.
CASSQDPPGELFF
TGCGCCAGCAGCCAAGATCCCCCCGGGGAGCTGTTTTTT
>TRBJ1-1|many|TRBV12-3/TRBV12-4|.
CASSLVRPNTEAFF
TGTGCCAGCAGTTTAGTGCGGCCGAACACTGAAGCTTTCTTT
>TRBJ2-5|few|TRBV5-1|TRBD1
CASSIRQGETQYF
TGCGCCAGCAGCATCAGACAGGGAGAGACCCAGTACTTC